The 5 T cell receptor beta chains given below trace back to one sample, sequenced in a study of blood T cell repertoires in COVID-19. Profiling relied on immunoSEQ multiplex PCR, and the TCRdb table lists in-frame clones only, not all of them. The data contain about 300,000 clones, about nine tenths of them singletons. Sample: PBMCs or T cells enriched from blood (not recorded which). The receptors were gathered from a young woman who had recovered from COVID-19.

The chain links TRBV28 to TRBJ1-4; D might be TRBD1 (5 bases). Trimming left V 2 bases short and J 8 bases short, with 9 bases between. The CDR3 is 13 residues long. CDR1 is MDHEN, CDR2 SYDVKM, per germline. The CDR3, as DNA: TGTGCCAGCAGTTTAGCAGGGTTGGAAAAACTGTTTTTT. Protein product: CASSLAGLEKLFF.

The chain combines TRBV9 with TRBJ1-2; D is perhaps TRBD1 (6 bases). V was pared by 0 bases and J by 5 bases, with 11 bases between. The length of the CDR3 is 14 residues. Germline values: CDR1 SGDLS, CDR2 YYNGEE. CDR3 nucleotides: TGTGCCAGCAGCGTAGATGGGGGGGCTTATGGCTACACCTTC. It translates to CASSVDGGAYGYTF.

The V gene is TRBV3-1 (or the pseudogene TRBV3-2), the J gene TRBJ2-7; D possibly corresponds to TRBD2 (6 bases). Germline CDR1 LGHDT, CDR2 YNNKEL (reference sequence). CDR3 length: 13 residues. V shed 4 bases and J shed 7 bases, with 14 bases lying between them. The CDR3 coding sequence is TGTGCCAGCAGCCCCCGTGGGGGAGGAGAGCAGTACTTC. This codes for CASSPRGGGEQYF.

The chain recombines TRBV10-3 with TRBJ1-1, with D possibly TRBD1 on 5 matching bases. The CDR3 spans 13 residues. CDR1 and CDR2 from the germline V gene are ENHRY and SYGVKD. Trimming removed 6 bases from V and 7 bases from J, with 15 bases in between. The CDR3 coding sequence is TGTGCCATCAGCGAAGGAGGGGCAATTGAAGCTTTCTTT. Amino acids: CAISEGGAIEAFF.

The rearrangement uses TRBV10-1 and TRBJ2-3; 11 nucleotides agree with TRBD2. V dropped 3 bases and J dropped 7; count of bases not matched to a gene: 9. This CDR3 region has 16 residues. Germline V lookup: CDR1 WNHNN, CDR2 SYGVQD (reference sequence). The CDR3 coding sequence is TGCGCCAGCAGTGACCCGACTAGCGGGACCCTACATACGCAGTATTTT. It is translated as CASSDPTSGTLHTQYF.